This TCR beta chain was captured in a study of T cell responses to AZD1222 COVID-19 vaccine. Study results and caveats: Reports say nearly half of spike-specific TCRs go after unmutated variant regions. Most donors were white British and more were female, and clonal diversity was possibly underestimated. Baseline testing showed seropositivity in only five or six AZD1222 recipients.

Clones were sequenced by immunoSEQ multiplex PCR, and TCRdb holds only the in-frame ones, with some missing. The data hold around 140,000 clones, with roughly nine tenths observed a single time. This CDR3 region has 16 residues. The germline V gene has CDR1 SGHVS and CDR2 FQNEAQ. V was pared by 5 bases and J by 1 base, with 17 bases between. About this clone itself: Antigen unknown.

This specimen was peripheral blood, taken on day 0 of AZD1222 vaccination. J is TRBJ1-1 and V is TRBV7-8; D not resolved. This sequence originates from an adult in good health. The CDR3 protein is CASSQIRGGRNTEAFF. The CDR3 nucleotides read TGTGCCAGCAGCCAAATTCGGGGAGGTCGGAACACTGAAGCTTTCTTT.